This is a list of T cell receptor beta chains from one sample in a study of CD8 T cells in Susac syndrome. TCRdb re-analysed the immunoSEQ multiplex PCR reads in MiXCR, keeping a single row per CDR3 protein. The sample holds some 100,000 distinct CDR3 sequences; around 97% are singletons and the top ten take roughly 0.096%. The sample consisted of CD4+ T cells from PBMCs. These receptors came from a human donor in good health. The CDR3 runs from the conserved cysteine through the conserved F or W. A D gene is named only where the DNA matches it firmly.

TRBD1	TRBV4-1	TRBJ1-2	TGCGCCAGCAGCCAAGTGACAGGGGGGGGATATGGCTACACCTTC	CASSQVTGGGYGYTF
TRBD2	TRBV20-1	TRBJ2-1	TGCAGTGCTAGGTGGACTAGCGGCCACAATGAGCAGTTCTTC	CSARWTSGHNEQFF
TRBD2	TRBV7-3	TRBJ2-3	TGTGCCAGCAGCAATCCCTCGTTAGCGGGTGCTAGCACAGATACGCAGTATTTT	CASSNPSLAGASTDTQYF
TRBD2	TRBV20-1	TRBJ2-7	TGCAGTGCAAGAAATTGGACTAGCGGATCCTACGAGCAGTACTTC	CSARNWTSGSYEQYF
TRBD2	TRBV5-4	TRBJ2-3	TGTGCCAGCAGCCGCCGCGGTCCTCATGAGATAGCGGGAGGGCCAGATACGCAGTATTTT	CASSRRGPHEIAGGPDTQYF
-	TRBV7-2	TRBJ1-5	TGTGCCAGCAGTCTTACCGGGACGCAGAATCAGCCCCAGCATTTT	CASSLTGTQNQPQHF
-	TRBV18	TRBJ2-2	TGTGCCAGCTCACCCACCGCAGGCACCGGGGAGCTGTTTTTT	CASSPTAGTGELFF
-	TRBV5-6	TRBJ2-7	TGTGCCAGCAGCTTAAGACAAACACTTGGCGAGCAGTACTTC	CASSLRQTLGEQYF
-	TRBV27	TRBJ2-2	TGTGCCAGCACCCCCCTGAACACCGGGGAGCTGTTTTTT	CASTPLNTGELFF
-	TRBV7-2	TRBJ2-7	TGTGCCAGCAGCCCCCCCGGGGTTAGAGGCGAGCAGTACTTC	CASSPPGVRGEQYF
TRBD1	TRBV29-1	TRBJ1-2	TGCAGCGGCGCTCCGTCGGACAGGGGCGCCTATGGCTACACCTTC	CSGAPSDRGAYGYTF